This entry concerns a single T cell receptor beta chain. The CDR3 carries no conserved terminal phenylalanine or tryptophan, so it likely arises from a read error. Starting material for RNA and DNA co-extraction consisted of roughly 20-34 mg of unsorted bulk tissue. TCR beta cDNA came from roughly 0.45 ug total RNA, primed with a constant-region primer. Sequencing libraries for TCR beta derived from three nested multiplex PCR rounds that used slightly modified ARM-PCR. Forward primers for TRBV1-TRBV30 and a C-beta reverse primer served the first two PCR rounds, at approximately 10 cycles each. MiXCR, run by TCRdb on the multiplex PCR reads, gives a single entry per CDR3 protein. This table has around 190,000 distinct CDR3 sequences, 85% appearing once. This entry comes from a study of tumor-infiltrating lymphocytes in primary liver carcinoma. V was clipped by 2 bases and J by 3 bases; unmatched bases: 10. The CDR3 spans 18 residues. Germline V CDR1 and CDR2: LGHNA, YSLEER.

The receptor was derived from a man aged 35 to 55 with primary liver carcinoma and hepatitis B virus infection. Material for sequencing was tumor tissue from primary liver carcinoma. The gene calls are TRBV4-3 and TRBJ2-2, with 9 bases identical to TRBD1. The CDR3 protein is CASSQYHSTGGYTGELFS. CDR3 nucleotides: TGCGCCAGCAGCCAATATCATTCGACAGGGGGGTACACCGGGGAGCTGTTTTCT.